The clone carrying this T cell receptor beta chain came up once. Seattle patient enrollment occurred during active infection, with longitudinal follow-up thereafter. This specimen comes from a study of blood T cell repertoires in COVID-19. The data were produced by immunoSEQ multiplex PCR, yet TCRdb's version contains in-frame clones alone and is incomplete. This table holds 450,000 or so clones, 89% found once. Sequenced material: peripheral blood. This sequence was found in a woman aged 40 to 50 with COVID-19, enrolled during active disease.

The CDR3 coding sequence is TGTGCCAGCACGGACAAGGCGCACTATGGCTACACCTTC. It encodes CASTDKAHYGYTF. The chain is built from TRBV2 and TRBJ1-2; D possibly corresponds to TRBD1 (5 bases). V was cut by 7 bases and J by 3 bases, with 12 bases left in between. This CDR3 contains 13 residues. CDR1 is SNHLY and CDR2 is FYNNEI in the germline V gene.